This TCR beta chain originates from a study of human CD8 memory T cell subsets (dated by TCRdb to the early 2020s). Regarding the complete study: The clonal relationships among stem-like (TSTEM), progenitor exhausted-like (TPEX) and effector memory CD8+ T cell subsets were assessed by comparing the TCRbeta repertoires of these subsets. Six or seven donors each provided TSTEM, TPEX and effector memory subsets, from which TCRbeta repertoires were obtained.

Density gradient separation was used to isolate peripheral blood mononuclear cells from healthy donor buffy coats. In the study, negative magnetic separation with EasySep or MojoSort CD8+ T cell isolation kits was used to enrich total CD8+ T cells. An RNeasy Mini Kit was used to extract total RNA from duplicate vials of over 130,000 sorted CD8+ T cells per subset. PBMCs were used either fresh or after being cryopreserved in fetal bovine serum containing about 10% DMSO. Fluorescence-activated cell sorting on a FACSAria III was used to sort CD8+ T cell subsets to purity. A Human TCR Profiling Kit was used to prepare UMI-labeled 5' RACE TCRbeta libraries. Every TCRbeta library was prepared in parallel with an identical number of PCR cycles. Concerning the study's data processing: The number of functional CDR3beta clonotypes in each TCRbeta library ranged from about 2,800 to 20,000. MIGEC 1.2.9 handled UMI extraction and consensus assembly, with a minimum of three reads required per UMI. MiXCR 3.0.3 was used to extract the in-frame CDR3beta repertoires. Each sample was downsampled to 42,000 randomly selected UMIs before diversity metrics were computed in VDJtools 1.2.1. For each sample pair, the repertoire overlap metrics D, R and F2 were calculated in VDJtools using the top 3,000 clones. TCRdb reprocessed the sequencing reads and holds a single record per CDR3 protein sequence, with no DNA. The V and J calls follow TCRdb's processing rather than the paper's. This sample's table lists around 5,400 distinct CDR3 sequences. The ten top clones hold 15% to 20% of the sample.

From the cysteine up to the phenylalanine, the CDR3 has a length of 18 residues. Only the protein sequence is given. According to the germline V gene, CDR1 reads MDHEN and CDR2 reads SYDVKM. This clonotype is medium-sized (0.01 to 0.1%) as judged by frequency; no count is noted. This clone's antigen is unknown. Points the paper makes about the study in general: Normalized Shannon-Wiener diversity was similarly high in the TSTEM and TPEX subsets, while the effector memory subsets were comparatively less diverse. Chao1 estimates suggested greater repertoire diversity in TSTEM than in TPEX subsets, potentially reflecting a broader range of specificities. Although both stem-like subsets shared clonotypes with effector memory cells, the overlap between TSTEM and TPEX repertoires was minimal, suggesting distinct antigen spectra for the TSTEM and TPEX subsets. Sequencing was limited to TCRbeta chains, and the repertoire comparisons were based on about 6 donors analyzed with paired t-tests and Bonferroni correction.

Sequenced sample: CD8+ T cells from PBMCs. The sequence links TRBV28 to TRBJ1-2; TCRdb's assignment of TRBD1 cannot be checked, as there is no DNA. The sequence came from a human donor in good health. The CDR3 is CASSLPPGQGATFYGYTF.